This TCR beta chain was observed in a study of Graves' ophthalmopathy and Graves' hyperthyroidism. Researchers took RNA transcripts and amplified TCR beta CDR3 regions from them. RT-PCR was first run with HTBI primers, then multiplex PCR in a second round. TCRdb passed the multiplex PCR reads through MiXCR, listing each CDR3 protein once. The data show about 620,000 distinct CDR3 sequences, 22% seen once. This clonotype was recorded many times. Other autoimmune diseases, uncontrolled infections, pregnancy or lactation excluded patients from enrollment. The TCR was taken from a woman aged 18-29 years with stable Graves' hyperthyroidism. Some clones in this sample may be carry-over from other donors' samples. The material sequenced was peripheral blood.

As DNA, the CDR3 is TGTGCCTGTGGGACAGATTCCTACGAGCAGTACTTC. Residues: CACGTDSYEQYF. This chain joins TRBV30 and TRBJ2-7; 7 nucleotides match TRBD1. The CDR3 runs 12 residues. The germline V gene encodes CDR1 GTSNPN and CDR2 SVGIG (reference sequence). V was pared by 6 bases and J by 1 base, with 3 bases of the junction left unmatched.